This T cell receptor beta chain came from a study of T cells expressing NK-cell markers. Notes on the study in general: Specificity for HCMV among expanded NKG2C+ T cell clones was not established.

With the 5' RACE reads reprocessed, TCRdb shows one record per CDR3 protein and no DNA. The sample has 500,000 or so distinct CDR3 sequences; the top ten hold approximately 4%. As regards this clonotype: Its antigen remains unknown.

Germline CDR1 is DFQATT and CDR2 is SNEGSKA (reference sequence). There are 16 residues in the CDR3. Sequenced input: blood T cells: a sorted CD56 or NKG2C T cell subset, CD4+ or CD8+ T cells, or bulk PBMC T cells (not recorded which). The chain recombines TRBV20-1 with TRBJ2-1; TCRdb gives TRBD2 as the D gene, but with no DNA this cannot be confirmed. This TCR derives from a man younger than 30 in good health. CDR3 region: CSARYFLAGASNEQFF.